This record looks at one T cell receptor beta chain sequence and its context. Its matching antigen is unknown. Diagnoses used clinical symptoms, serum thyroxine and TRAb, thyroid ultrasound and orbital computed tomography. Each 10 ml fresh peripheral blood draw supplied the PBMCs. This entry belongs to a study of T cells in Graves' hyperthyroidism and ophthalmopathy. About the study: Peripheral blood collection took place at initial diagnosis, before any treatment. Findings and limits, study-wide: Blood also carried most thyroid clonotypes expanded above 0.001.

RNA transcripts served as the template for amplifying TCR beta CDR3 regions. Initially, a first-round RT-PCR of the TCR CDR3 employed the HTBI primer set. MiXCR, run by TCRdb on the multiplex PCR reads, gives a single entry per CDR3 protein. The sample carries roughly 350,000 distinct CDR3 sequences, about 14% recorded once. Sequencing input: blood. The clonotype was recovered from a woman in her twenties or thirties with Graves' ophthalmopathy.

CDR3 sequence reads: CASSFYGTSFSPRRQYF. The DNA for the CDR3 is TGTGCCAGCAGTTTTTATGGGACAAGCTTTTCCCCAAGAAGGCAGTATTTT. J is TRBJ2-3 and V is TRBV12-3 or TRBV12-4, with D tentatively TRBD1 (6 bases). The CDR3 extends over 17 amino acids. Deletions cut 3 bases from V and 11 bases from J, with 27 bases between.